The source of this T cell receptor (beta chain) is a study of blood T cell repertoires in COVID-19. Turning to the study itself: COVID-19 samples, acute and convalescent, were from the United States, Italy and Spain.

In the original processing: Reference gene primer amplification gave estimated nucleated cell counts. Clones were sequenced by immunoSEQ multiplex PCR, and TCRdb holds only the in-frame ones, with some missing. V and J calls and clone size are as listed in that table; D and trimming were resolved from the DNA. The sample includes a few hundred thousand clones, around nine tenths of them seen just once. Germline V CDR1 and CDR2: SQVTM, ANQGSEA. The V and J ends lost 3 bases and 6 bases respectively, with 9 bases between them. This CDR3 has 11 amino acids. V is TRBV29-1 and J is TRBJ2-7; tentative D call: TRBD2 (5 bases). This receptor was identified in a woman in her twenties or thirties with COVID-19, enrolled during active disease. The sample consisted of peripheral blood. CDR3 coding DNA: TGCAGCGTTGATTTTCGGGGCGAGCAGTACTTC. Protein: CSVDFRGEQYF.